These T cell receptor beta chains were read from a single sample in a study of cytomegalovirus exposure and HLA in healthy donors. The assay was immunoSEQ multiplex PCR, and TCRdb's table has in-frame clones only and misses some. Altogether around 80,000 clones are present, roughly 79% being singletons, with the ten largest covering 5.5% to 6%. What was sequenced was PBMCs. The receptors originated from a man aged 18 to 35 in good health and CMV-seropositive. Each CDR3 is given with its conserved first and last residue. Fields, in order: clone size, J gene, D gene, V gene, CDR3 protein, CDR3 DNA. A D gene is named only where the DNA matches it firmly. Size tells how often a clone was seen (once, few, many) or the class of an expanded clone, and some rows leave it out.

NA	TRBJ2-4	TRBD1	TRBV29-1	CSVAPGQTKNIQYF	TGCAGCGTCGCCCCGGGACAGACCAAAAACATTCAGTACTTC
once	TRBJ2-7	TRBD2	TRBV10-3	CAISGITSGKNEQYF	TGTGCCATCAGTGGAATAACTAGCGGTAAAAACGAGCAGTACTTC
NA	TRBJ2-1	TRBD2	TRBV6-5	CASSSLSGSSYNEQFF	TGTGCCAGCAGTTCCCTCAGCGGGAGCTCCTACAATGAGCAGTTCTTC
NA	TRBJ1-1	NA	TRBV9	CASSAGDITEAFF	TGTGCCAGCAGCGCAGGGGACATCACTGAAGCTTTCTTT
NA	TRBJ1-2	NA	TRBV2	CASSLGGSSF	TGTGCCAGTTCCCTGGGGGGATCCTCCTTC
NA	TRBJ2-7	TRBD2	TRBV9	CASSAPGGEQYF	TGTGCCAGCAGCGCCCCGGGGGGCGAGCAGTACTTC
NA	TRBJ2-3	NA	TRBV2	CAGERTGISTDTQYF	TGTGCCGGCGAGAGAACAGGTATAAGCACAGATACGCAGTATTTT
few	TRBJ1-4	TRBD1	TRBV6-1	CASRRDRLNEKLFF	TGTGCCAGCAGGCGGGACAGGCTAAATGAAAAACTGTTTTTT
NA	TRBJ2-2	NA	TRBV7-8	CASSLIRTGELFF	TGTGCCAGCAGCTTAATTCGGACCGGGGAGCTGTTTTTT
NA	TRBJ2-2	NA	TRBV11-2	CASSLPGMAGELFF	TGTGCCAGCAGCTTACCAGGGATGGCCGGGGAGCTGTTTTTT
NA	TRBJ1-2	NA	TRBV15	CATRQGGGNYGYTF	TGTGCCACCAGGCAGGGTGGTGGTAACTATGGCTACACCTTC
NA	TRBJ2-7	TRBD1	TRBV28	CVPGGVPYEQYF	TGTGTTCCAGGGGGCGTCCCCTACGAGCAGTACTTC
NA	TRBJ2-7	TRBD2	TRBV7-9	CASSSSGSGVGEQYF	TGTGCCAGCAGCTCTAGCGGGAGCGGGGTAGGGGAGCAGTACTTC
NA	TRBJ2-5	NA	TRBV7-3	CASSRGWRETQYF	TGTGCCAGCAGCCGGGGTTGGCGGGAGACCCAGTACTTC
NA	TRBJ2-7	TRBD1	TRBV6-5	CASSPRDRLFYEQYF	TGTGCCAGCAGTCCCCGGGACAGGTTGTTCTACGAGCAGTACTTC
few	TRBJ2-1	NA	TRBV6-1	CASRTTPSHEQFF	TGTGCCAGCAGAACTACTCCCAGCCATGAGCAGTTCTTC
NA	TRBJ1-2	NA	TRBV15	CATSRAGDGYTF	TGTGCCACCAGCAGAGCGGGTGATGGCTACACCTTC
NA	TRBJ2-1	NA	TRBV7-2	CASSSRGRSYNEQFF	TGTGCCAGCAGCAGTAGAGGGAGGAGTTACAATGAGCAGTTCTTC
once	TRBJ1-1	NA	TRBV6-5	CASSYSSYTEAFF	TGTGCCAGCAGTTACTCGAGTTACACTGAAGCTTTCTTT
NA	TRBJ2-7	TRBD1	TRBV5-8	CASSLQDRGHEQYF	TGTGCCAGCAGCCTCCAGGACAGGGGCCACGAGCAGTACTTC
NA	TRBJ1-6	NA	TRBV5-1	CASSSDEGESHF	TGCGCCAGCAGCTCGGATGAGGGAGAAAGCCACTTT
NA	TRBJ2-7	NA	TRBV28	CASSPRGYEQYF	TGTGCCAGCAGTCCCCGAGGGTACGAGCAGTACTTC
few	TRBJ1-2	NA	TRBV7-9	CASSFPARGGDYGYTF	TGTGCCAGCAGCTTCCCCGCGCGGGGCGGGGACTATGGCTACACCTTC
NA	TRBJ2-7	NA	TRBV4-1	CASSPPRTTEQYF	TGCGCCAGCAGCCCACCAAGGACTACCGAGCAGTACTTC
NA	TRBJ2-7	NA	TRBV7-3	CASSLGGGLAYEQYF	TGTGCCAGCAGCTTAGGGGGCGGGCTAGCCTACGAGCAGTACTTC
NA	TRBJ2-7	TRBD1	TRBV28	CASNYPGTGAYEQYF	TGTGCCAGCAACTACCCCGGGACAGGGGCCTACGAGCAGTACTTC
NA	TRBJ2-3	NA	TRBV18	CASSPLAVTTDTQYF	TGTGCCAGCTCACCACTAGCGGTCACCACAGATACGCAGTATTTT
NA	TRBJ2-7	TRBD1	TRBV5-1	CASSFRDSTYEQYF	TGCGCCAGCAGCTTCCGGGACAGCACCTACGAGCAGTACTTC
NA	TRBJ1-2	NA	TRBV15	CATKNRDSYTF	TGTGCCACTAAGAACAGGGATAGCTACACCTTC
once	TRBJ1-3	TRBD1	TRBV5-1	CASSPGQGAGNTIYF	TGCGCCAGCAGCCCGGGACAGGGGGCTGGAAACACCATATATTTT
NA	TRBJ1-1	TRBD1	TRBV19	CASSIGGGSTEAFF	TGTGCCAGTAGTATCGGAGGGGGCAGTACTGAAGCTTTCTTT
NA	TRBJ2-7	NA	TRBV19	CASSIGVPSEQYF	TGTGCCAGTAGTATCGGAGTCCCCAGTGAGCAGTACTTC
NA	TRBJ2-5	NA	TRBV2	CASKEEETQYF	TGTGCCAGCAAGGAGGAGGAGACCCAGTACTTC
NA	TRBJ1-5	NA	TRBV16	CASSRLDQGFNQPQHF	TGTGCCAGCAGCCGACTGGACCAGGGGTTCAATCAGCCCCAGCATTTT
NA	TRBJ1-5	TRBD1	TRBV7-2	CASARAIGTANQPQHF	TGTGCCAGCGCCCGGGCGATCGGGACAGCCAATCAGCCCCAGCATTTT
few	TRBJ1-4	NA	TRBV27	CASSWTWGEKLFF	TGTGCCAGCAGTTGGACTTGGGGTGAAAAACTGTTTTTT
NA	TRBJ1-2	TRBD1	TRBV6-5	CASSGGTDVSYGYTF	TGTGCCAGCAGTGGTGGGACAGACGTCTCCTATGGCTACACCTTC
NA	TRBJ1-1	NA	TRBV28	CASRSPQGSTEAFF	TGTGCCAGCAGATCACCTCAGGGGAGCACTGAAGCTTTCTTT
NA	TRBJ1-5	TRBD1	TRBV4-1	CASSHTGTGPSRQPQHF	TGCGCCAGCAGCCATACCGGGACAGGGCCGTCCCGCCAGCCCCAGCATTTT
NA	TRBJ1-2	TRBD1	TRBV25-1	CASSASDRAPYNGYTF	TGTGCCAGCAGTGCCTCCGACAGGGCCCCCTATAATGGCTACACCTTC
few	TRBJ2-3	TRBD2	TRBV30	CAGTTGKRELAARGTQYF	TGTGCCGGGACCACAGGGAAGCGGGAGTTAGCCGCCAGGGGTACGCAGTATTTT
NA	TRBJ2-1	TRBD1	TRBV6-5	CASSPGQVYNEQFF	TGTGCCAGCAGCCCGGGACAGGTCTACAATGAGCAGTTCTTC
few	TRBJ1-1	NA	TRBV6-6	CASSSHEIGVSEAFF	TGTGCCAGCAGTTCCCATGAAATCGGGGTTTCTGAAGCTTTCTTT
NA	TRBJ2-7	NA	TRBV13	CASSLRLRGSYEQYF	TGTGCCAGCAGCTTACGGCTCCGGGGTTCCTACGAGCAGTACTTC
NA	TRBJ2-3	NA	TRBV11-2	CASSLLGGDTSTQYF	TGTGCCAGCAGCTTATTAGGAGGTGATACAAGTACGCAGTATTTT